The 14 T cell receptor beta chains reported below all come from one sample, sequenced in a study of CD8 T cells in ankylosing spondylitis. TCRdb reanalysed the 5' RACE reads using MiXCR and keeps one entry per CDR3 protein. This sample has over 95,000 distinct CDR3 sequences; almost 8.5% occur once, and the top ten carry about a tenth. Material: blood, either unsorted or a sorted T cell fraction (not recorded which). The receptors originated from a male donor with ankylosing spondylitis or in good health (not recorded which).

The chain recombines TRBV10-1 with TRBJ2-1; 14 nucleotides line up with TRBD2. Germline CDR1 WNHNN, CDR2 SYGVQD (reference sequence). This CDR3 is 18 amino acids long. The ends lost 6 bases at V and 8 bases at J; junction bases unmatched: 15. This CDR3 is CASSPGLAGVKGRDEQFF. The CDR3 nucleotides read TGCGCCAGCAGCCCGGGACTAGCGGGAGTTAAGGGACGCGATGAGCAGTTCTTC.

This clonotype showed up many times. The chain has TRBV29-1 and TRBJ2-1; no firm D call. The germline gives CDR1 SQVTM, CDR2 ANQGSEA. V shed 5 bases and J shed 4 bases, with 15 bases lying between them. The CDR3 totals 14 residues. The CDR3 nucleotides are TGCAGCGTTTCCGGGCCCAAAGAGTACAATGAGCAGTTCTTC. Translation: CSVSGPKEYNEQFF.

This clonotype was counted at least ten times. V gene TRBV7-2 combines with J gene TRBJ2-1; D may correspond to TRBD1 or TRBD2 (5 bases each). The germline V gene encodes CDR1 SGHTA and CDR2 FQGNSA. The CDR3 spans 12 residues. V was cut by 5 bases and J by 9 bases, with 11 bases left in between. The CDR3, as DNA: TGTGCCAGCAGCGTCCCGGGGCTTGAGCAGTTCTTC. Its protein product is CASSVPGLEQFF.

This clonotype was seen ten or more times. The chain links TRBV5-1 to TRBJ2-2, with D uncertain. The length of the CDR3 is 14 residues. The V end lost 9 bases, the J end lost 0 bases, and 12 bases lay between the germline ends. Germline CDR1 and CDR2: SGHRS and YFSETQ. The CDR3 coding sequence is TGCGCCACCTCAGAGGTAACGAACACCGGGGAGCTGTTTTTT. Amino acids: CATSEVTNTGELFF.

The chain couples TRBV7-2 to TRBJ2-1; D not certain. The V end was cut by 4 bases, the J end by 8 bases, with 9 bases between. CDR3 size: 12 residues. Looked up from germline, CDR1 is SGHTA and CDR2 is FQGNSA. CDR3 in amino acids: CASSSLGYEQFF. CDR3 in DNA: TGTGCCAGCAGCTCATTAGGGTATGAGCAGTTCTTC.

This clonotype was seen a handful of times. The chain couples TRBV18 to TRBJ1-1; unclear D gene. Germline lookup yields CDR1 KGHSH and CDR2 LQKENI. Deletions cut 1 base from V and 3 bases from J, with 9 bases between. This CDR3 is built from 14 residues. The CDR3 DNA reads TGTGCCAGCTCACCACGGGAGACTTACACTGAAGCTTTCTTT. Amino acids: CASSPRETYTEAFF.

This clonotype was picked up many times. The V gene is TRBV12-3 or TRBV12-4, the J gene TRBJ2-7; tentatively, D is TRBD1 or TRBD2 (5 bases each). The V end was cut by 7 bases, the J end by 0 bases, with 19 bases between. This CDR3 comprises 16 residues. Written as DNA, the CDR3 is TGTGCCAGCACCTTGGGGACCGACGGACACTCCTACGAGCAGTACTTC. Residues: CASTLGTDGHSYEQYF.

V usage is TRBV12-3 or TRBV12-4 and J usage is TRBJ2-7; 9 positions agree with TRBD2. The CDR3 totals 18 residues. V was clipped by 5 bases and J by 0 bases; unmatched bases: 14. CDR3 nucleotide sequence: TGTGCCAGCAGTCCCTCCGAACTAGCGGGCCCAAGCTCCTACGAGCAGTACTTC. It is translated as CASSPSELAGPSSYEQYF.

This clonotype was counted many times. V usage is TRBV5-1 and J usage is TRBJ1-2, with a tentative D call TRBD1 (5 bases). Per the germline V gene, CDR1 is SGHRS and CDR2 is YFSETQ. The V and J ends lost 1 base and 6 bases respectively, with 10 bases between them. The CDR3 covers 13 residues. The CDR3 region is CASSLSGDHGYTF. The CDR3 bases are TGCGCCAGCAGCTTGTCCGGGGACCATGGCTACACCTTC.

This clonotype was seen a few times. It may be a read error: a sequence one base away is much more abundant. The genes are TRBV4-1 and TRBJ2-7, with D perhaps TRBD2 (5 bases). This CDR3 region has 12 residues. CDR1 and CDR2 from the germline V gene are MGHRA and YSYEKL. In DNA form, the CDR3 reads TGCGCCAGCAGCCAAGGGAGCGGCGAGCAGTGCTTC. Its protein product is CASSQGSGEQCF.

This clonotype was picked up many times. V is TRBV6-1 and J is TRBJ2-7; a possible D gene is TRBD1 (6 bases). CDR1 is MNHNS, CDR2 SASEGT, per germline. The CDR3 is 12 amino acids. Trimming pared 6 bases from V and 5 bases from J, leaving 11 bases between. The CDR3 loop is CASRMQGHEQYF. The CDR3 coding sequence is TGTGCCAGCAGGATGCAGGGGCACGAGCAGTACTTC.

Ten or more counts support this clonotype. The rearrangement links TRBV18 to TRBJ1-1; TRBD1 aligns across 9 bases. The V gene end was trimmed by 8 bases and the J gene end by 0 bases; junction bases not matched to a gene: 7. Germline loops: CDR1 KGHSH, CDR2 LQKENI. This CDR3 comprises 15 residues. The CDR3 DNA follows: TGTGCCAGCACATGGACAGGGGACATGAACACTGAAGCTTTCTTT. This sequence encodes CASTWTGDMNTEAFF.

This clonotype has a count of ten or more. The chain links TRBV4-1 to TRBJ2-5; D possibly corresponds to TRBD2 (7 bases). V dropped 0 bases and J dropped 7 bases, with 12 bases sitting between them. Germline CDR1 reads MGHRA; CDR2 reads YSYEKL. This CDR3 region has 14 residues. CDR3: CASSQEGGDWTQYF. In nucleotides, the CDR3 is TGCGCCAGCAGCCAAGAAGGGGGGGATTGGACCCAGTACTTC.

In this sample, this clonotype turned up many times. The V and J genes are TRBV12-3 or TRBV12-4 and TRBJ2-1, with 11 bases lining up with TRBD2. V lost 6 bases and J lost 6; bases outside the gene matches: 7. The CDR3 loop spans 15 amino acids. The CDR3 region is CASSTLAGVGNEQFF. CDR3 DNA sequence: TGTGCCAGCAGCACACTAGCGGGAGTCGGCAATGAGCAGTTCTTC.